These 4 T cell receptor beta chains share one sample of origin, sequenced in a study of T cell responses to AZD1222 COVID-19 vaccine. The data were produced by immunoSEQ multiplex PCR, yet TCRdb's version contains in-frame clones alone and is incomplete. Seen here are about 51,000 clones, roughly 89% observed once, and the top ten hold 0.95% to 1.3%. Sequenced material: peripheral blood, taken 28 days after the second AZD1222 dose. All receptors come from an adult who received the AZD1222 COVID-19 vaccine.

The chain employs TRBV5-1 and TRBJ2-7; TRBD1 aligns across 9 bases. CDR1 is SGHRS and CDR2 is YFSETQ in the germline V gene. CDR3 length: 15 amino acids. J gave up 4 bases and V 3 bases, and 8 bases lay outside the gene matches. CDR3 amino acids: CASSSPTGGMYEQYF. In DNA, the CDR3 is TGCGCCAGCAGCTCCCCGACAGGGGGGATGTACGAGCAGTACTTC.

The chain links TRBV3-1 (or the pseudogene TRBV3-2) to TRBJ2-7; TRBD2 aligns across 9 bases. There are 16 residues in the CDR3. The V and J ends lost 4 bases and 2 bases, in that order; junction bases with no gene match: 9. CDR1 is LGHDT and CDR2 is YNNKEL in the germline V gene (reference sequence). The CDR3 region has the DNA TGTGCCAGCAGCCCTCAAGGGGTAGCGGGAGCCTACGAGCAGTACTTC. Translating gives CASSPQGVAGAYEQYF.

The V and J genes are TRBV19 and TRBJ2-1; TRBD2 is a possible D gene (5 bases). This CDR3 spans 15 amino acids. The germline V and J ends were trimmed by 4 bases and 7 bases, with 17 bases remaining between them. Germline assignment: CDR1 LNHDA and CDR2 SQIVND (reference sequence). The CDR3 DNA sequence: TGTGCCAGTAGTACACTGTTGAGGGAGAGGAATGAGCAGTTCTTC. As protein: CASSTLLRERNEQFF.

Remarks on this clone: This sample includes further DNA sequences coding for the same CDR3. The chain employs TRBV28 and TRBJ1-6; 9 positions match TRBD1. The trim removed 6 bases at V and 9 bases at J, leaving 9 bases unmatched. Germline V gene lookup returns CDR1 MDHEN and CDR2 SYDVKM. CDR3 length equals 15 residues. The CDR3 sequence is CASSPRDREVSPLHF. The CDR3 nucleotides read TGTGCCAGCAGCCCCCGGGACAGGGAGGTTTCACCCCTCCACTTT.